This T cell receptor (beta chain) was observed in a study of cytomegalovirus exposure and HLA in healthy donors. Clones were read by immunoSEQ multiplex PCR, and TCRdb kept only the in-frame ones, dropping some. The sample consists of more than 110,000 clones, 94% of them appearing once. The CDR3 consists of 14 residues. Trimming removed 4 bases from V and 2 bases from J, with 12 bases in between. Germline CDR1 is MDHEN and CDR2 is SYDVKM. The receptor comes from a man aged 18 to 29 in good health and CMV-seropositive. The chain carries TRBV28 and TRBJ2-7; the D gene is possibly TRBD1 (6 bases). Input material: PBMCs. This CDR3 reads CASSSTGYPYEQYF. CDR3 nucleotides: TGTGCCAGCAGTTCTACAGGGTACCCCTACGAGCAGTACTTC.